This TCR beta chain was recovered during a study of regulatory and conventional T cells in RAG deficiency. Study observations and caveats: Omenn CD25-high CD127-low cells may be activated cells, not true Tregs. Shannon entropy was markedly lower and Simpson indices higher in RAG-deficient patients than control T-cell subsets.

A single count supports this clone. Its antigen is unknown. Sequenced by immunoSEQ multiplex PCR; TCRdb stores in-frame clones only, minus some. The sample carries several thousand clones, about 94% recorded once. Regulatory T cells were sorted from blood as CD4+ CD25-high CD127-low cells. Germline-derived CDR1 and CDR2 are MNHNS and SASEGT. This CDR3 comprises 15 residues. The ends lost 6 bases at V and 3 bases at J; junction bases unmatched: 2. Another study also made use of these data, one on regulatory T cells. According to that study: Primers: 52 TRBV forward and 13 TRBJ reverse.

The sequencing input was CD127- CD25+ CD4+ Tregs sorted from blood. The clonotype originates from a human donor in good health. The chain is built from TRBV6-1 and TRBJ2-5, with 15 bases aligning to TRBD2. The CDR3 bases are TGTGCCAGCAGGAGGACTAGCGGGAGGGAAGAGACCCAGTACTTC. Translated: CASRRTSGREETQYF.